The present TCR beta chain was sequenced within a study of T cells after posttransplantation cyclophosphamide. Methotrexate plus calcineurin inhibitor accompanied controls' myeloablative marrow transplants; sampling was 1 year later. The junction had 13 bases not matched to a gene; V was cut back by 3 bases and J by 8 bases. This CDR3 comprises 16 residues. Per the germline V gene, CDR1 is SGHDT and CDR2 is YYEEEE. Overall study findings and caveats: Skin or GI-infiltrating T cells shared few TRB sequences with blood.

Assay: immunoSEQ multiplex PCR; the TCRdb copy retains only in-frame clones and omits some. In the table there are roughly 24,000 clones, 89% of which are singletons. On this clone itself: The antigen is not known.

The sequencing used PBMCs, collected after an allogeneic stem cell transplant with a calcineurin inhibitor and methotrexate. The receptor's source is a female patient in her 50s who received an allogeneic stem cell transplant from an unrelated donor, was CMV-positive, and had chronic GVHD only. Some T cells may arise from the graft donor. J is TRBJ2-1 and V is TRBV5-6, with 8 bases matching TRBD2. The CDR3 is CASSSAVGLASHEQFF. CDR3 DNA: TGTGCCAGCAGCTCGGCCGTTGGACTAGCTTCTCATGAGCAGTTCTTC. The whole variable domain, filled in from reference TRBV5-6 and TRBJ2-1, reads DAGVTQSPTHLIKTRGQQVTLRCSPKSGHDTVSWYQQALGQGPQFIFQYYEEEERQRGNFPDRFSGHQFPNYSSELNVNALLLGDSALYLCASSSAVGLASHEQFFGPGTRLTVL.